One sample yielded the 9 T cell receptor beta chains listed below, sequenced in a study of vaccination effects on CD4 cells after COVID-19. CD4+ T cells specific for antigen were expanded with viral peptide pools by the ViraFEST assay before sequencing. Subsequent to a culture period of about nine days, CD4+ T cells were isolated. Confirmation by PCR established that the person had SARS-CoV-2 infection between March and December 2020. No antigen has been identified for these receptors. Only in-frame clones appear in the TCRdb table, and some are missing; sequencing was by immunoSEQ multiplex PCR. Among some 24,000 clones listed, roughly 76% were seen once. The input for sequencing was CD4+ T cells from PBMCs cultured with SARS-CoV-2 spike peptides, taken before COVID-19 vaccination. The receptors here all came from a human donor who had a prior SARS-CoV-2 infection.

The chain recombines TRBV10-3 with TRBJ2-7; 9 nucleotides align to TRBD2. This CDR3 is built from 16 residues. Per the germline V gene, CDR1 is ENHRY and CDR2 is SYGVKD. After removal of 7 bases from V and 4 bases from J, the junction contained 14 bases not matched to a gene. CDR3 DNA sequence: TGTGCCATCACCCTTAGCGGGGGCCCCCCCGGATACGAGCAGTACTTC. Translation: CAITLSGGPPGYEQYF.

The chain couples TRBV11-1 to TRBJ2-7, with D perhaps TRBD1 (6 bases). Germline assignment: CDR1 SGHAT and CDR2 FQDESV (reference sequence). The CDR3 sequence is 13 residues long. V shed 4 bases and J shed 2 bases, with 9 bases lying between them. CDR3 in amino acids: CASSSWTAYEQYF. In DNA form, the CDR3 reads TGTGCCAGCAGCTCCTGGACAGCCTACGAGCAGTACTTC.

This clone was detected only a few times. This chain connects TRBV2 to TRBJ2-7; TRBD2 matches at 8 bases. V trimming: 7 bases; J trimming: 4 bases; junction bases outside the gene matches: 9. The CDR3 covers 14 residues. Germline V gene lookup returns CDR1 SNHLY and CDR2 FYNNEI. The CDR3 loop is CASTKSGGRYEQYF. The DNA of the CDR3 is TGTGCCAGCACTAAGAGCGGGGGTAGGTACGAGCAGTACTTC.

V usage is TRBV5-5 and J usage is TRBJ2-3, with D maybe TRBD1 (6 bases). The CDR3 has 13 amino acids. Trimming shortened V by 2 bases and J by 5 bases, and 9 bases separated the two germline ends. Germline CDR1 is SGHKS and CDR2 is YYEKEE (reference sequence). CDR3 region: CASSLQGGDTQYF. The CDR3, as DNA: TGTGCCAGCAGCTTACAAGGGGGAGATACGCAGTATTTT.

This rearrangement joins TRBV6-5 to TRBJ2-5; the D is unclear. CDR3 length: 13 residues. Trimming left V 5 bases short and J 5 bases short, with 12 bases between. Looked up from germline, CDR1 is MNHEY and CDR2 is SVGAGI. The CDR3 protein is CASSQRTWETQYF. DNA of the CDR3: TGTGCCAGCAGTCAGAGGACCTGGGAGACCCAGTACTTC.

This chain joins TRBV25-1 and TRBJ1-2; 7 nucleotides agree with TRBD1. Trimming took 6 bases from V and 4 from J; bases not matched to a gene: 5. Per the germline V gene, CDR1 is MGHDK and CDR2 is SYGVNS. CDR3 size: 13 residues. The CDR3 region is CASRQGQSYGYTF. The CDR3 DNA is TGTGCCAGCAGACAGGGACAGTCCTATGGCTACACCTTC.

The chain has TRBV4-2 and TRBJ1-6; 7 nucleotides align to TRBD1. Germline values: CDR1 LGHNA, CDR2 YNFKEQ. V lost 1 base, J lost 7 bases, and 4 bases stayed unmatched. The CDR3 length is 15 residues. In DNA form, the CDR3 reads TGTGCCAGCAGCCAAGTTCAGGGGGAGAATTCACCCCTCCACTTT. It yields the protein CASSQVQGENSPLHF.

On this clone: The germline gene is not matched at one end of the junction; a read error may be the cause. V usage is TRBV7-9 and J usage is TRBJ1-1; D ambiguous. CDR3 length equals 9 residues. The germline gives CDR1 SEHNR, CDR2 FQNEAQ (reference sequence). CDR3 coding DNA: TGTGCCAGCAGCTCCTCCCCTGGTTTT. Residues: CASSSSPGF.

The rearrangement uses TRBV18 and TRBJ2-2; TRBD2 matches at 14 bases. The CDR3 sequence is 16 residues long. With V trimmed by 1 base and J by 6 bases, 1 base remained unmatched. Germline lookup yields CDR1 KGHSH and CDR2 LQKENI. The CDR3: CASSPRLAGGPGELFF. CDR3 nucleotide sequence: TGTGCCAGCTCACCACGACTAGCGGGAGGGCCCGGGGAGCTGTTTTTT.